Below are 13 T cell receptor beta chains sequenced from a single sample in a study of blood T cells in healthy people across ages (dated by TCRdb to about 2015). The library was obtained by 5' RACE. Instrument used: Illumina HiSeq 2500. A second 7 to 11 cycle PCR used a sample-barcoded 5' primer and a J-beta primer mix. Clones were called with MiXCR by TCRdb after fastp trimmed the public reads at Q25, and only in-frame beta chains were retained. Rows are combined by CDR3 protein, so each entry shows the most common genes and DNA. The sample table lists about 580,000 distinct CDR3 sequences, under 55% of them with a count of one. The ten largest account for around 23% of the sample. The sequenced material came from blood. These receptors all come from a man older than 75 in good health.

This chain joins TRBV4-1 and TRBJ2-1, with 15 bases that match TRBD2. The V and J ends lost 4 bases and 0 bases, in that order; junction bases with no gene match: 4. The CDR3 length is 18 residues. Germline loops: CDR1 MGHRA, CDR2 YSYEKL. The CDR3 loop is CASSRGLAGGSSYNEQFF. CDR3 bases: TGCGCCAGCAGCCGCGGACTAGCGGGGGGGAGCTCCTACAATGAGCAGTTCTTC.

The chain carries TRBV29-1 and TRBJ1-2, with 9 bases lining up with TRBD1. CDR3 length: 11 residues. Germline loops: CDR1 SQVTM, CDR2 ANQGSEA. Trimming at V came to 7 bases and at J to 6 bases, leaving 3 bases not matched to a gene. CDR3 nucleotide sequence: TGCAGCGCCACAGGGGGCCATGGCTACACCTTC. Translating it yields CSATGGHGYTF.

This rearrangement joins TRBV24-1 to TRBJ2-3; unclear D gene. The CDR3 covers 13 residues. Germline V gene data show CDR1 as KGHDR and CDR2 as SFDVKD. V lost 3 bases, J lost 4 bases, and 7 bases lay in between. The CDR3 nucleotides read TGTGCCACCAGTGATCCGGCGTCAGATACGCAGTATTTT. This gives the protein CATSDPASDTQYF.

V usage is TRBV5-1 and J usage is TRBJ1-2; 8 bases agree with TRBD1. The ends lost 0 bases at V and 4 bases at J; junction bases unmatched: 8. This CDR3 is 16 amino acids long. Looked up from germline, CDR1 is SGHRS and CDR2 is YFSETQ. The CDR3 region has the DNA TGCGCCAGCAGCTTGGGTTTGGAACAGGGGGTCTATGGCTACACCTTC. This codes for CASSLGLEQGVYGYTF.

This clonotype was picked up one time. The chain recombines TRBV7-2 with TRBJ1-1, with TRBD1 matching over 9 bases. After removal of 5 bases from V and 5 bases from J, the junction contained 6 bases not matched to a gene. The CDR3 contains 14 residues. CDR1 SGHTA and CDR2 FQGNSA come from the germline V gene. As DNA, the CDR3 is TGTGCCAGCAGCCGGGACAGGGTGGGGACTGAAGCTTTCTTT. Its protein product is CASSRDRVGTEAFF.

The chain carries TRBV7-2 and TRBJ2-2; possibly TRBD1 for D (5 bases). CDR3 size: 13 residues. V was trimmed by 1 base and J by 10 bases, leaving 10 bases between them. Germline CDR1 reads SGHTA; CDR2 reads FQGNSA. In nucleotides, the CDR3 is TGTGCCAGCAGCTTAGGCAGGGATCAGGAGCTGTTTTTT. The encoded protein is CASSLGRDQELFF.

The chain employs TRBV29-1 and TRBJ2-3; 8 bases agree with TRBD2. CDR1 is SQVTM and CDR2 is ANQGSEA in the germline V gene. The CDR3 is 12 amino acids. V dropped 7 bases and J dropped 4; count of bases not matched to a gene: 4. DNA of the CDR3: TGCAGCGCATCGGGGGGGGCAGATACGCAGTATTTT. Amino acid sequence: CSASGGADTQYF.

This clonotype turned up a few times. The V call is TRBV7-2, the J call TRBJ1-1; D remains unclear. V was pared by 6 bases and J by 2 bases, with 10 bases between. Germline V gene lookup returns CDR1 SGHTA and CDR2 FQGNSA. The CDR3 contains 13 residues. DNA of the CDR3: TGTGCCAGCAGTCAAGGGCCCAACACTGAAGCTTTCTTT. This encodes CASSQGPNTEAFF.

V is TRBV9 and J is TRBJ2-1; maybe TRBD1 (5 bases). The assigned J gene may be wrong: the sequence end matches TRBJ2-7 better. The CDR3 totals 13 residues. Germline V gene data show CDR1 as SGDLS and CDR2 as YYNGEE. CDR3 DNA sequence: TGTGCCAGCAGCGTAGCAGGGTCCGGGGAGCAGTACTTC. It translates to CASSVAGSGEQYF.

As regards this clonotype: Germline is not matched at one junction end, which may reflect a read error. V is TRBV29-1 and J is TRBJ2-7; unclear D gene. Germline V CDR1 and CDR2: SQVTM, ANQGSEA. The CDR3 is 12 residues long. CDR3 coding DNA: TGCAGCGTTGGGCTTAACTCCTATGAGCAGTACTTC. Translating it yields CSVGLNSYEQYF.

This sequence joins TRBV10-3 and TRBJ2-7; TRBD2 aligns across 7 bases. The end of the DNA is better explained by TRBJ2-5, so the J call may be wrong. CDR3 size: 13 residues. CDR1 and CDR2 from the germline V gene are ENHRY and SYGVKD. In DNA, the CDR3 is TGTGCCATCAGCTCAGCGGGGCGGGAGACCCAGTACTTC. The encoded protein is CAISSAGRETQYF.

The chain is built from TRBV7-2 and TRBJ1-5; D unclear. The CDR3 covers 14 residues. Trimming left V 5 bases short and J 9 bases short, with 17 bases between. Germline-derived CDR1 and CDR2 are SGHTA and FQGNSA. In nucleotides, the CDR3 is TGTGCCAGCAGCCAAACTCTTTCGGGTCGGCCCCAGCATTTT. Translation gives CASSQTLSGRPQHF.

The V call is TRBV7-2, the J call TRBJ2-3; possibly TRBD2 for D (6 bases). CDR3 length: 16 amino acids. Trimming cost V 1 base and J 5 bases, with 16 bases left between them. Germline V CDR1 and CDR2: SGHTA, FQGNSA. CDR3 sequence: CASSLDAAGRKDTQYF. CDR3 DNA: TGTGCCAGCAGCTTAGATGCGGCGGGACGAAAAGATACGCAGTATTTT.